The sequence of this T cell receptor (beta chain) was determined in a study of CD8+CD57+ T cells in acquired aplastic anemia. On the study more broadly: Sorting CD4+ and CD8+ cells gave DNA averaging roughly 3.2 ug.

Genomic DNA provided the template from which TCR beta VDJ and CDR3 profiles were obtained. TCRdb recomputed calls from the reads with MiXCR, one row per CDR3 protein. The sample holds 180,000 or so distinct CDR3 sequences, 35% to 50% seen once. Trimming removed 4 bases from V and 14 bases from J, with 14 bases in between. CDR1 and CDR2 from the germline V gene are DFQATT and SNEGSKA (reference sequence). The CDR3 is 10 amino acids. The specimen was sorted CD4+, CD8+, or CD8+CD57+ T cells (not recorded which) from PBMCs. The chain uses TRBV20-1 and TRBJ1-1; D is uncertain. This receptor was taken from a human donor in good health. The DNA for the CDR3 is TGCAGTGCTAACCAGGACCGCTACTTCTTT. This encodes CSANQDRYFF.